These 4 T cell receptor beta chains were all obtained from the same sample, sequenced in a study of cytomegalovirus exposure and HLA in healthy donors. PCR used 60 Vbeta primers and 13 Jbeta primers. Repertoires were generated with immunoSEQ multiplex PCR, while TCRdb's copy carries only in-frame clones and drops some. The sample has 130,000 to 150,000 clones; roughly 75% are singletons. The sample taken for sequencing was PBMCs. The receptor source for this set is a man under 40 in good health and CMV-seronegative.

The chain has TRBV30 and TRBJ1-3; D may be TRBD1 (6 bases). Germline loops: CDR1 GTSNPN, CDR2 SVGIG (reference sequence). V was trimmed by 4 bases and J by 0 bases, leaving 16 bases between them. This CDR3 is 16 amino acids long. The CDR3 nucleotides read TGTGCCTGGATCAATGGGGGCGCAGTCTCTGGAAACACCATATATTTT. It translates to CAWINGGAVSGNTIYF. The full variable domain, in which reference TRBV30 and TRBJ1-3 provide the parts outside the CDR3, is SQTIHQWPATLVQPVGSPLSLECTVEGTSNPNLYWYRQAAGRGLQLLFYSVGIGQISSEVPQNLSASRPQDRQFILSSKKLLLSDSGFYLCAWINGGAVSGNTIYFGEGSWLTVV.

The chain has TRBV6-1 and TRBJ2-7, with TRBD1 matching over 8 bases. The CDR3 loop spans 13 amino acids. J lost 3 bases, V lost 10 bases, and 8 bases had no gene match. Germline V gene data show CDR1 as MNHNS and CDR2 as SASEGT. The CDR3 region has the DNA TGTGCCACCGCTGGACAGGGCGTCTACGAGCAGTACTTC. Translating it yields CATAGQGVYEQYF.

This chain links TRBV5-1 with TRBJ2-7; 10 bases match TRBD2. The germline gives CDR1 SGHRS, CDR2 YFSETQ. CDR3 length: 20 amino acids. V gave up 4 bases and J gave up 3 bases; unmatched junction bases: 22. DNA for the CDR3: TGCGCCAGCAGCGAGGGTTACCTAGCGGGAGCACGTCTTTTTTACTACGAGCAGTACTTC. As protein: CASSEGYLAGARLFYYEQYF.

The rearrangement uses TRBV29-1 and TRBJ2-2; D possibly corresponds to TRBD1 (5 bases). The CDR3 loop spans 14 amino acids. Between the trimmed V and J ends, which lost 7 bases and 3 bases, there was a span of 15 bases. Germline CDR1 SQVTM, CDR2 ANQGSEA. CDR3 sequence (DNA): TGCAGCGCCAGACCTCTAGGGGACACCGGGGAGCTGTTTTTT. As protein: CSARPLGDTGELFF.